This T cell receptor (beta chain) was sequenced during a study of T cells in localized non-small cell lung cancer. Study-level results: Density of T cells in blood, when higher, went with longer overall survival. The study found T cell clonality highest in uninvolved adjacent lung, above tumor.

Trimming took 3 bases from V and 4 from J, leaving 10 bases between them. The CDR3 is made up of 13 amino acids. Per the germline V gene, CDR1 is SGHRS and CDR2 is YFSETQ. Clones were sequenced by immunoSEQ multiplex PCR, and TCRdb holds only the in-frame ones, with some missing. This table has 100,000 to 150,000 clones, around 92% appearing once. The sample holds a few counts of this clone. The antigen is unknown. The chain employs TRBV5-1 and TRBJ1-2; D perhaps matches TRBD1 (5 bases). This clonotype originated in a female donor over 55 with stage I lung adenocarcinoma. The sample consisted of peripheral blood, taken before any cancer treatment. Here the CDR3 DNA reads TGCGCCAGCAGCTGGCCCGGGACCTATGGCTACACCTTC. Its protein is CASSWPGTYGYTF.